The 26 T cell receptor beta chains below were found in one sample sequenced in a study of T cell repertoires in cytomegalovirus infection. TCRdb reanalysed the reads using MiXCR and keeps one entry per CDR3 protein. The sample holds around 330,000 distinct CDR3 sequences, 17% seen once. Sequenced input: PBMCs. The receptors come from a human donor in good health (CMV status not recorded). Some clones in this sample may be carry-over from other donors' samples.

A word on this clonotype: A much larger clone lies a single base off, so this may be a read error. The chain uses TRBV28 and TRBJ1-5; tentative D call: TRBD1 (6 bases). This CDR3 contains 22 residues. The germline CDR1 and CDR2 sequences are MDHEN and SYDVKM. The CDR3 sequence: CAGSFAAATDRETPGKNQPQHF. In DNA, the CDR3 is TGTGCCGGCAGTTTCGCCGCCGCAACGGACAGAGAGACACCAGGGAAAAATCAGCCCCAGCATTTT.

This clonotype has at least ten counts. The J gene is TRBJ2-2, the V gene TRBV7-6, with unresolved D. The germline V and J ends were trimmed by 4 bases and 1 base, with 7 bases remaining between them. The CDR3 length is 14 residues. Looked up from germline, CDR1 is SGHVS and CDR2 is FNYEAQ. The CDR3 DNA reads TGTGCCAGCAGCTCGGAAGGGAACACCGGGGAGCTGTTTTTT. Translating it yields CASSSEGNTGELFF.

The chain uses TRBV28 and TRBJ2-7, with 9 positions matching TRBD1. The germline V gene encodes CDR1 MDHEN and CDR2 SYDVKM. The CDR3 extends over 15 amino acids. With V trimmed by 2 bases and J by 4 bases, 6 bases remained unmatched. The CDR3 DNA is TGTGCCAGCAGTTTAGCTTACAGGGGGCGTTACGAGCAGTACTTC. Encoded protein: CASSLAYRGRYEQYF.

This clonotype was seen ten or more times. The V and J genes are TRBV7-2 and TRBJ2-1; unclear D gene. The germline V gene encodes CDR1 SGHTA and CDR2 FQGNSA. The CDR3 is made up of 15 amino acids. The V end was cut by 2 bases, the J end by 4 bases, with 12 bases between. The CDR3 DNA reads TGTGCCAGCAGCTTACAATCCTCGGCGTACAATGAGCAGTTCTTC. Its translation: CASSLQSSAYNEQFF.

There are a few counts of this clonotype. This sequence joins TRBV28 and TRBJ1-1; D unresolved. With 1 base removed from V and 2 bases from J, the gap between germline ends came to 8 bases. Germline V lookup: CDR1 MDHEN, CDR2 SYDVKM. The CDR3 length is 14 residues. The CDR3 sequence: CASSLFGENTEAFF. CDR3 DNA sequence: TGTGCCAGCAGTTTATTCGGGGAAAACACTGAAGCTTTCTTT.

Many counts were recorded for this clonotype. The V gene is TRBV5-4, the J gene TRBJ1-2, with D tentatively TRBD1 (5 bases). Germline V gene data show CDR1 as SGHNT and CDR2 as YYREEE (reference sequence). The V end lost 0 bases, the J end lost 4 bases, and 10 bases lay between the germline ends. This CDR3 contains 14 residues. The CDR3 spells CASSLEDKPYGYTF. The CDR3, as DNA: TGTGCCAGCAGCTTGGAGGACAAACCCTATGGCTACACCTTC.

The CDR3 bases are TGTGCCAGCAGCCGAAGCCCGCGCCCAACAGGGGGCGTAATGGAAAAACTGTTTTTT. Its protein is CASSRSPRPTGGVMEKLFF. This rearrangement joins TRBV28 to TRBJ1-4, with 9 bases identical to TRBD1. This CDR3 has 19 amino acids. Germline assignment: CDR1 MDHEN and CDR2 SYDVKM. Trimming cost V 6 bases and J 8 bases; bases outside gene matches: 22.

The chain recombines TRBV7-4 with TRBJ2-7, with 7 bases aligning to TRBD1. Germline CDR1 and CDR2: SGHVT and SQSDAQ. With V trimmed by 7 bases and J by 2 bases, 8 bases remained unmatched. CDR3 length: 14 amino acids. The CDR3 reads CASTLGQTTYEQYF. CDR3 DNA: TGTGCCAGCACCCTGGGACAGACGACCTACGAGCAGTACTTC.

In this sample, this clonotype turned up many times. CDR3 coding DNA: TGTGCCAGCAGTGAGAACAGGGAGAGACCGTTCTTC. As protein: CASSENRERPFF. The chain carries TRBV6-1 and TRBJ2-1; the D gene is possibly TRBD1 (6 bases). CDR1 and CDR2 (germline): MNHNS, SASEGT. Trimming left V 3 bases short and J 15 bases short, with 15 bases between. The CDR3 consists of 12 residues.

This clonotype was seen ten or more times. Written as DNA, the CDR3 is TGTGCCAGCAGACAGTATAATTCACCCCTCCACTTT. Protein sequence: CASRQYNSPLHF. V and J are TRBV6-1 and TRBJ1-6; D ambiguous. Germline values: CDR1 MNHNS, CDR2 SASEGT. The CDR3 runs 12 residues. With 6 bases removed from V and 4 bases from J, the gap between germline ends came to 4 bases.

This clonotype was found many times. The rearrangement uses TRBV12-3 or TRBV12-4 and TRBJ2-5; D gene ambiguous. There are 12 residues in the CDR3. The germline V and J ends were trimmed by 2 bases and 5 bases, with 6 bases remaining between them. In nucleotides, the CDR3 is TGTGCCAGCAGTTTATTCGTTGAGACCCAGTACTTC. It specifies CASSLFVETQYF.

This clonotype has a count of ten or more. The chain recombines TRBV7-2 with TRBJ2-3; maybe TRBD1 (5 bases). Germline V CDR1 and CDR2: SGHTA, FQGNSA. V lost 1 base to trimming and J lost 5 bases, with 13 bases between them. The CDR3 loop spans 15 amino acids. The CDR3 sequence: CASSLEGAALDTQYF. CDR3 bases: TGTGCCAGCAGCTTAGAAGGGGCAGCATTAGATACGCAGTATTTT.

This clonotype was detected a few times. The CDR3: CASSLGQVDQETQYF. For the CDR3, the DNA is TGTGCCAGCAGTCTGGGACAGGTGGACCAAGAGACCCAGTACTTC. This rearrangement joins TRBV2 to TRBJ2-5, with 8 bases aligning to TRBD1. The CDR3 consists of 15 residues. With V trimmed by 5 bases and J by 0 bases, 5 bases remained unmatched. Germline loops: CDR1 SNHLY, CDR2 FYNNEI. Variable domain in full (rest from reference TRBV2 and TRBJ2-5): EPEVTQTPSHQVTQMGQEVILRCVPISNHLYFYWYRQILGQKVEFLVSFYNNEISEKSEIFDDQFSVERPDGSNFTLKIRSTKLEDSAMYFCASSLGQVDQETQYFGPGTRLLVL.

The V and J genes are TRBV5-1 and TRBJ2-2; a possible D gene is TRBD1 (7 bases). This CDR3 region has 16 residues. V lost 1 base and J lost 2, with 12 bases in between. Germline CDR1 and CDR2: SGHRS and YFSETQ. The CDR3 is CASSLHQGGNTGELFF. For the CDR3, the DNA is TGCGCCAGCAGCTTGCATCAGGGGGGAAACACCGGGGAGCTGTTTTTT.

Ten or more counts support this clonotype. The gene calls are TRBV7-3 and TRBJ1-2; 7 nucleotides line up with TRBD1. There are 14 residues in the CDR3. V gave up 5 bases and J gave up 3 bases; unmatched junction bases: 6. Germline CDR1 is SGHTA and CDR2 is FQGTGA. In DNA, the CDR3 is TGTGCCAGCAGCCAAAGGGGGCTCGACTATGGCTACACCTTC. Protein: CASSQRGLDYGYTF.

This clonotype was seen only a few times. J is TRBJ2-7 and V is TRBV5-4; tentative D call: TRBD2 (6 bases). Germline-derived CDR1 and CDR2 are SGHNT and YYREEE (reference sequence). This CDR3 is built from 13 residues. Trimming cost V 3 bases and J 3 bases, with 10 bases left between them. The CDR3 nucleotides are TGTGCCAGCAGCTGGGGACTTCTCTACGAGCAGTACTTC. It yields the protein CASSWGLLYEQYF.

Only one count was recorded for this clonotype. This chain joins TRBV7-9 and TRBJ2-2; no reliable D call. With 0 bases removed from V and 4 bases from J, the gap between germline ends came to 21 bases. The CDR3 runs to 19 residues. The germline V gene has CDR1 SEHNR and CDR2 FQNEAQ (reference sequence). The CDR3, as DNA: TGTGCCAGCAGCTTAGCCTCTTGGGCCCCCCGAGGAAGCACCGGGGAGCTGTTTTTT. Translation gives CASSLASWAPRGSTGELFF.

This clonotype was recorded many times. The chain joins TRBV12-3 or TRBV12-4 to TRBJ1-1; a weak D match, TRBD1 (5 bases). V lost 2 bases and J lost 5, with 12 bases in between. This CDR3 has 14 amino acids. The CDR3: CASSLFGGGTEAFF. In DNA form, the CDR3 reads TGTGCCAGCAGTTTATTCGGGGGGGGGACTGAAGCTTTCTTT.

The chain joins TRBV6-1 to TRBJ2-3; D is unclear. The germline V gene has CDR1 MNHNS and CDR2 SASEGT. This CDR3 region has 13 residues. V gave up 4 bases and J gave up 4 bases, with 9 bases separating them. The CDR3 reads CASSGSLSDTQYF. The CDR3 DNA reads as TGTGCCAGCAGTGGCTCACTTTCAGATACGCAGTATTTT.

V is TRBV20-1 and J is TRBJ2-5; weak D call: TRBD1 (6 bases). Per germline, CDR1 DFQATT and CDR2 SNEGSKA (reference sequence). The V and J ends lost 6 bases and 2 bases respectively, with 13 bases between them. The CDR3 covers 13 residues. As DNA, the CDR3 is TGCAGTGCGAAGCGAACAGGGCAAGAGACCCAGTACTTC. This codes for CSAKRTGQETQYF.

The V call is TRBV19, the J call TRBJ2-1; 10 bases match TRBD1. The CDR3 consists of 18 residues. V shed 6 bases and J 3 bases; nucleotides not matched to a gene: 14. Germline values: CDR1 LNHDA, CDR2 SQIVND (reference sequence). CDR3: CASSSWRLRTGGYNEQFF. DNA of the CDR3: TGTGCCAGTAGCTCTTGGCGTCTAAGGACAGGGGGCTACAATGAGCAGTTCTTC. Together with reference TRBV19 and TRBJ2-1, the CDR3 gives the full variable domain: DGGITQSPKYLFRKEGQNVTLSCEQNLNHDAMYWYRQDPGQGLRLIYYSQIVNDFQKGDIAEGYSVSREKKESFPLTVTSAQKNPTAFYLCASSSWRLRTGGYNEQFFGPGTRLTVL.

There are a few counts of this clonotype. The chain has TRBV2 and TRBJ2-7; D is ambiguous. V lost 0 bases and J lost 2, with 14 bases in between. The germline V gene has CDR1 SNHLY and CDR2 FYNNEI. This CDR3 comprises 16 residues. The CDR3 nucleotides read TGTGCCAGCAGTGAAGCTCTTGTATCCGGTCCCTACGAGCAGTACTTC. It specifies CASSEALVSGPYEQYF.

This clonotype was found many times. The CDR3 loop is CASSSFNNEQFF. The CDR3 region has the DNA TGTGCCAGCAGCTCGTTTAACAATGAGCAGTTCTTC. This chain links TRBV7-2 with TRBJ2-1; D is ambiguous. The germline gives CDR1 SGHTA, CDR2 FQGNSA. Trimming removed 4 bases from V and 5 bases from J, with 6 bases in between. This CDR3 region has 12 residues.

The CDR3 region has the DNA TGTGCCAGCAGTCGACAGGCGGGCCTGTTCTTC. This codes for CASSRQAGLFF. This rearrangement joins TRBV6-2 or TRBV6-3 to TRBJ2-1; a weak D match, TRBD1 (6 bases). Trimming took 5 bases from V and 15 from J, leaving 14 bases between them. CDR1 is MNHEY and CDR2 is SVGEGT in the germline V gene. The CDR3 sequence is 11 residues long.

The rearrangement links TRBV5-1 to TRBJ2-2, with 7 bases that match TRBD1. There are 14 residues in the CDR3. Germline CDR1 is SGHRS and CDR2 is YFSETQ. The V gene end was trimmed by 7 bases and the J gene end by 3 bases; junction bases not matched to a gene: 6. The CDR3 reads CASEGASDTGELFF. The CDR3 DNA sequence: TGCGCCAGCGAGGGGGCGTCGGACACCGGGGAGCTGTTTTTT.

This clonotype was seen a handful of times. This chain connects TRBV7-2 to TRBJ1-5; weak D call: TRBD1 (5 bases). Germline values: CDR1 SGHTA, CDR2 FQGNSA. V shed 5 bases and J shed 7 bases, with 12 bases lying between them. This CDR3 has 13 amino acids. The CDR3 loop reads CASSDRAQQPQHF. The CDR3 nucleotides are TGTGCCAGCAGCGACAGAGCCCAGCAGCCCCAGCATTTT.